This section outlines one TCR beta chain sequence together with its context. What it recognizes is unknown. The data derive from a study of cytomegalovirus exposure and HLA in healthy donors. Background on the study: Drawn from HLA-typed donors, 80 million to 95 million unique TCRs were held in an early data release.

The PCR made use of 60 Vbeta and 13 Jbeta primers. Some clones are missing from TCRdb's copy, which holds only in-frame ones; the method was immunoSEQ multiplex PCR. The sample lists about 230,000 clones, 70% to 90% occurring once. The CDR3 consists of 15 residues. Germline CDR1 and CDR2: KGHSH and LQKENI. Trimming took off 3 bases at V and 0 bases at J, with 10 bases between the two ends. Study results and caveats: On later analysis, the bulk of CMV-associated TCR beta chains appeared to be HLA-restricted. Most observed TCR sequences were rare, whereas some public TCRs were detected in many donors.

The sample consisted of PBMCs. The J gene is TRBJ2-3, the V gene TRBV18, with D tentatively TRBD2 (6 bases). The source is a human donor in good health. This CDR3 is CASSPLSGSTDTQYF. For the CDR3, the DNA is TGTGCCAGCTCACCCCTTAGCGGTAGCACAGATACGCAGTATTTT.